This T cell receptor beta chain appears in the sequencing data of a study of T-cell reconstitution after alpha-beta-depleted transplantation in children. The study, taken as a whole, reports: After one year, T-cell counts and TCRbeta diversity mostly came from new T cells. Expanded clones from the graft, numbering several hundred, reportedly supplied alpha-beta T cells about two months after transplant. Elevated TCRbeta diversity at day 60 was traced, in some patients, to surviving recipient T cells and thymic progenitors.

With V trimmed by 1 base and J by 5 bases, 15 bases remained unmatched. This CDR3 contains 20 residues. The germline V gene encodes CDR1 DFQATT and CDR2 SNEGSKA (reference sequence). The library targeted TCRbeta and was prepared with unique molecular identifiers. TCRdb independently ran MiXCR on the PCR reads; one entry per CDR3 protein. The table records just under 250,000 distinct CDR3 sequences, about 23% of them present only once. This clonotype was detected a few times. The antigen is unknown. This chain links TRBV20-1 with TRBJ2-1; TRBD2 matches 15 bases. The receptor's source is a girl aged 2 to 10 with Fanconi anemia, due to receive a stem cell transplant. Source: PBMCs, taken before TCRalphabeta/CD19-depleted stem cell transplant. The CDR3 reads CSARGTSGRARNVLNNEQFF. The CDR3 nucleotides are TGCAGTGCTAGAGGGACTAGCGGGAGGGCCAGGAATGTGCTTAACAATGAGCAGTTCTTC.